What follows are 30 T cell receptor beta chains derived from one specimen sequenced in a study of blood T cell repertoires in COVID-19 (dated by TCRdb to 2019 to 2021). Libraries were built with the immunoSEQ multiplex PCR assay. The source is immuneACCESS, and TCRdb retained only in-frame sequences with V and J called. Part of the clones is not carried over; for the studies checked, unresolved V genes explain less than half of this, and the remainder is unexplained. For this sample the table gives tens of thousands of clones, of which 88% were detected only once. The biggest ten clones account for more than 4% of the sample. The specimen sequenced was peripheral blood. The receptor source for this set is a human donor in a cohort sampled during active COVID-19.

This chain links TRBV19 with TRBJ2-5; TRBD1 aligns across 8 bases. Germline values: CDR1 LNHDA, CDR2 SQIVND (reference sequence). V shed 5 bases and J 9 bases; nucleotides not matched to a gene: 17. The CDR3 has 16 amino acids. The CDR3 loop is CASSARGTGQQGPQYF. The CDR3 region has the DNA TGTGCCAGTAGTGCGCGCGGGACAGGCCAACAGGGGCCCCAGTACTTC.

The chain joins TRBV3-1 (or the pseudogene TRBV3-2) to TRBJ2-3; D possibly corresponds to TRBD2 (6 bases). The CDR3 extends over 13 amino acids. Germline loops: CDR1 LGHDT, CDR2 YNNKEL (reference sequence). Trimming cost V 4 bases and J 6 bases, with 11 bases left between them. The CDR3 loop is CASSRRLVDTQYF. DNA of the CDR3: TGTGCCAGCAGCCGAAGACTAGTGGATACGCAGTATTTT.

The chain employs TRBV6-5 and TRBJ1-2; D remains unclear. Trimming stripped 6 bases from V and 2 bases from J, with 10 bases between. Per the germline V gene, CDR1 is MNHEY and CDR2 is SVGAGI. This CDR3 is 13 amino acids long. The DNA of the CDR3 is TGTGCCAGCAGGGCGGGCGAGAACTATGGCTACACCTTC. It translates to CASRAGENYGYTF.

The genes are TRBV7-9 and TRBJ2-7, with D hard to call. Trimming shortened V by 1 base and J by 9 bases, and 7 bases separated the two germline ends. The germline V gene encodes CDR1 SEHNR and CDR2 FQNEAQ (reference sequence). The CDR3 covers 11 residues. The CDR3 nucleotides read TGTGCCAGCAGCTTAGAATCTCCGCAGTACTTC. It is translated as CASSLESPQYF.

V is TRBV19 and J is TRBJ1-4; 7 nucleotides align to TRBD1. CDR1 is LNHDA and CDR2 is SQIVND in the germline V gene (reference sequence). The CDR3 is made up of 15 amino acids. Trimming at V came to 8 bases and at J to 3 bases, leaving 9 bases not matched to a gene. The CDR3 region has the DNA TGTGCCAGTCTCGGACAGGCGGACGCTAATGAAAAACTGTTTTTT. Amino acid sequence: CASLGQADANEKLFF.

The chain joins TRBV5-1 to TRBJ1-1, with 7 bases aligning to TRBD1. Germline V CDR1 and CDR2: SGHRS, YFSETQ. V dropped 4 bases and J dropped 1; count of bases not matched to a gene: 7. The CDR3 consists of 15 residues. CDR3 protein: CASSGGTVKNTEAFF. CDR3 bases: TGCGCCAGCAGCGGAGGGACAGTAAAGAACACTGAAGCTTTCTTT.

This clone was recorded once. The chain employs TRBV3-1 (or the pseudogene TRBV3-2) and TRBJ2-5, with D possibly being TRBD2 (5 bases). This CDR3 contains 14 residues. Between the trimmed V and J ends, which lost 1 base and 4 bases, there was a span of 10 bases. From germline, CDR1 is LGHDT and CDR2 YNNKEL (reference sequence). The CDR3 sequence: CASSQGGEGETQYF. In DNA form, the CDR3 reads TGTGCCAGCAGCCAAGGAGGTGAGGGAGAGACCCAGTACTTC.

The genes are TRBV5-6 and TRBJ2-7; weak D call: TRBD1 (5 bases). The CDR3 covers 15 residues. Germline V gives CDR1 SGHDT, CDR2 YYEEEE. V shed 1 base and J shed 7 bases, with 18 bases lying between them. The CDR3 region is CASSLRLRAFGEQYF. DNA for the CDR3: TGTGCCAGCAGCTTGAGGCTCAGGGCCTTTGGGGAGCAGTACTTC.

This clone was observed once. V and J are TRBV15 and TRBJ2-5, with TRBD2 identical over 11 bases. Unmatched junction bases numbered 5, after V lost 0 bases and J lost 5 bases. Germline loops: CDR1 LNHNV, CDR2 YYDKDF (reference sequence). The CDR3 contains 16 residues. The CDR3 DNA reads as TGTGCCACCAGCAGAGATCGGCTAGCGGGAGGCGAGACCCAGTACTTC. Translation gives CATSRDRLAGGETQYF. The variable domain in full, with the rest retrieved from reference TRBV15 and TRBJ2-5, is DAMVIQNPRYQVTQFGKPVTLSCSQTLNHNVMYWYQQKSSQAPKLLFHYYDKDFNNEADTPDNFQSRRPNTSFCFLDIRSPGLGDTAMYLCATSRDRLAGGETQYFGPGTRLLVL.

This clone was seen only once. The chain links TRBV7-2 to TRBJ1-1; D gene uncertain. The CDR3 is made up of 15 amino acids. V lost 5 bases and J 0 bases, leaving 13 bases between the germline ends. The germline CDR1 and CDR2 sequences are SGHTA and FQGNSA. For the CDR3, the DNA is TGTGCCAGCAGCCGTAAGGGAGATATGAACACTGAAGCTTTCTTT. This codes for CASSRKGDMNTEAFF.

This chain links TRBV10-1 with TRBJ2-1; 16 bases are shared with TRBD2. The CDR3 is 15 residues long. Trimming at V came to 5 bases and at J to 7 bases, leaving 2 bases not matched to a gene. Germline-derived CDR1 and CDR2 are WNHNN and SYGVQD (reference sequence). The CDR3 protein is CASSPGLAGGNEQFF. The CDR3 coding sequence is TGCGCCAGCAGTCCGGGACTAGCGGGAGGGAATGAGCAGTTCTTC.

The rearrangement joins TRBV4-1 to TRBJ2-3; 7 bases are a match to TRBD2. Germline loops: CDR1 MGHRA, CDR2 YSYEKL. The CDR3 is 16 residues long. V lost 4 bases and J lost 4; bases outside the gene matches: 11. CDR3 amino acids: CASSPEAYRGADTQYF. DNA of the CDR3: TGCGCCAGCAGCCCAGAGGCCTATCGGGGGGCAGATACGCAGTATTTT.

The V and J genes are TRBV18 and TRBJ1-6; 11 nucleotides align to TRBD1. V lost 4 bases, J lost 4 bases, and 6 bases stayed unmatched. This CDR3 spans 17 amino acids. Germline V lookup: CDR1 KGHSH, CDR2 LQKENI. CDR3 sequence (DNA): TGTGCCAGCTCACTTTGGACAGGGGGCGCTTATAATTCACCCCTCCACTTT. It yields the protein CASSLWTGGAYNSPLHF.

This CDR3 reads CASSLVPGLNTGELFF. CDR3 sequence (DNA): TGTGCCAGCAGCTTAGTACCAGGCCTGAACACCGGGGAGCTGTTTTTT. This sequence joins TRBV11-2 and TRBJ2-2; D not certain. The CDR3 is 16 amino acids. Trimming cost V 1 base and J 1 base, with 10 bases left between them. In germline, CDR1 is SGHAT, CDR2 FQNNGV. The variable domain in full, completed from reference TRBV11-2 and TRBJ2-2, reads EAGVAQSPRYKIIEKRQSVAFWCNPISGHATLYWYQQILGQGPKLLIQFQNNGVVDDSQLPKDRFSAERLKGVDSTLKIQPAKLEDSAVYLCASSLVPGLNTGELFFGEGSRLTVL.

This clone came up a few times. The chain couples TRBV7-2 to TRBJ1-5; 11 bases are a match to TRBD1. After removal of 1 base from V and 6 bases from J, the junction contained 2 bases not matched to a gene. Germline V gene data show CDR1 as SGHTA and CDR2 as FQGNSA. This CDR3 spans 15 amino acids. In nucleotides, the CDR3 is TGTGCCAGCAGCTTAGGGACAGGGGGCAGTCAGCCCCAGCATTTT. Its protein is CASSLGTGGSQPQHF.

The rearrangement joins TRBV18 to TRBJ1-3; 7 bases match TRBD1. The V gene's germline CDR1 is KGHSH and CDR2 LQKENI. The junction had 6 bases not matched to a gene; V was cut back by 6 bases and J by 1 base. The CDR3 has 15 residues. The CDR3 bases are TGTGCCAGCTCGACAGGGTTTCCTTCTGGAAACACCATATATTTT. It is translated as CASSTGFPSGNTIYF. Full variable domain (missing parts from reference TRBV18 and TRBJ1-3): NAGVMQNPRHLVRRRGQEARLRCSPMKGHSHVYWYRQLPEEGLKFMVYLQKENIIDESGMPKERFSAEFPKEGPSILRIQQVVRGDSAAYFCASSTGFPSGNTIYFGEGSWLTVV.

In this sample, this clone turned up once. This sequence joins TRBV4-2 and TRBJ1-1, with D possibly TRBD1 on 5 matching bases. The CDR3 consists of 16 residues. Deletions cut 4 bases from V and 5 bases from J, with 20 bases between. Germline V gene sequence: CDR1 LGHNA, CDR2 YNFKEQ. In nucleotides, the CDR3 is TGTGCCAGCAGCCCATCAACGGACGGGGGAGGGACTGAAGCTTTCTTT. This encodes CASSPSTDGGGTEAFF.

This chain uses TRBV2 with TRBJ2-1, with D tentatively TRBD2 (6 bases). The CDR3 extends over 15 amino acids. Trimming stripped 5 bases from V and 5 bases from J, with 16 bases between. Germline-derived CDR1 and CDR2 are SNHLY and FYNNEI. For the CDR3, the DNA is TGTGCCAGCAGTCTTCGTCGTCGGGAGAACAATGAGCAGTTCTTC. It translates to CASSLRRRENNEQFF.

This chain uses TRBV15 with TRBJ2-3; weak D call: TRBD2 (5 bases). The CDR3 loop spans 14 amino acids. V lost 6 bases to trimming and J lost 0 bases, with 10 bases between them. From germline, CDR1 is LNHNV and CDR2 YYDKDF (reference sequence). The DNA of the CDR3 is TGTGCCACCAGGACCCGGGGTAGCACAGATACGCAGTATTTT. Protein product: CATRTRGSTDTQYF.

This clone occurred once. The J gene is TRBJ2-7, the V gene TRBV19; 7 nucleotides line up with TRBD2. V lost 3 bases to trimming and J lost 0 bases; unmatched junction nucleotides: 5. Germline V CDR1 and CDR2: LNHDA, SQIVND (reference sequence). The length of the CDR3 is 15 residues. The CDR3: CASSIPGGSSYEQYF. The DNA for the CDR3 is TGTGCCAGTAGTATTCCGGGGGGTAGCTCCTACGAGCAGTACTTC.

The V call is TRBV6-5, the J call TRBJ1-2, with D unclear. The germline V gene encodes CDR1 MNHEY and CDR2 SVGAGI. This CDR3 is 14 amino acids long. V lost 1 base, J lost 8 bases, and 14 bases lay in between. CDR3 amino acids: CASSYLGHGRGYTF. Written as DNA, the CDR3 is TGTGCCAGCAGTTACTTGGGCCACGGGAGAGGCTACACCTTC.

V is TRBV29-1 and J is TRBJ1-2; D unresolved. CDR3 length: 12 residues. Germline CDR1 SQVTM, CDR2 ANQGSEA. The V gene lost 6 bases and the J gene lost 9 bases, with 17 bases spanning the gap. CDR3 coding DNA: TGCAGCGTGGACTCCCCTAGAGGCAGCTACACCTTC. Translated: CSVDSPRGSYTF.

The chain is built from TRBV4-2 and TRBJ1-2; the match to TRBD1 covers 9 bases. The germline CDR1 and CDR2 sequences are LGHNA and YNFKEQ. V gave up 0 bases and J gave up 8 bases; unmatched junction bases: 7. CDR3 length: 15 amino acids. CDR3 region: CASSQDVQGARGYTF. The CDR3 DNA reads as TGTGCCAGCAGCCAAGATGTACAGGGGGCGCGGGGCTACACCTTC.

This sequence joins TRBV30 and TRBJ1-2, with D possibly TRBD1 on 5 matching bases. With 5 bases removed from V and 8 bases from J, the gap between germline ends came to 15 bases. Germline loops: CDR1 GTSNPN, CDR2 SVGIG (reference sequence). This CDR3 is built from 12 residues. In nucleotides, the CDR3 is TGTGCCTGGGACCGGGGGGTTAGGGGCTACACCTTC. This gives the protein CAWDRGVRGYTF.

V is TRBV2 and J is TRBJ2-7; D remains unclear. The germline V gene encodes CDR1 SNHLY and CDR2 FYNNEI. The CDR3 covers 11 residues. V was shortened by 6 bases and J by 4 bases, with 7 bases between the two germline ends. CDR3 nucleotides: TGTGCCAGCAGCAACAAGTACGAGCAGTACTTC. It codes for CASSNKYEQYF.

The V gene is TRBV18, the J gene TRBJ1-5; D is unclear. Germline CDR1 and CDR2: KGHSH and LQKENI. With 6 bases removed from V and 7 bases from J, the gap between germline ends came to 13 bases. This CDR3 is 13 amino acids long. The DNA for the CDR3 is TGTGCCAGCTCCGAGGGCGCTGCGCAGCCCCAGCATTTT. Protein sequence: CASSEGAAQPQHF.

In nucleotides, the CDR3 is TGTGCCAGCAGTTACTACGGGACAGGGCTAGCCTACGAGCAGTACTTC. It translates to CASSYYGTGLAYEQYF. The chain employs TRBV6-5 and TRBJ2-7; 9 positions match TRBD1. CDR3 size: 16 residues. With V trimmed by 1 base and J by 2 bases, 6 bases remained unmatched. Germline V CDR1 and CDR2: MNHEY, SVGAGI.

V is TRBV30 and J is TRBJ1-5; 8 bases are a match to TRBD1. Germline V gene data show CDR1 as GTSNPN and CDR2 as SVGIG (reference sequence). This CDR3 contains 15 residues. Trimming removed 3 bases from V and 4 bases from J; junction bases left unmatched: 8. The CDR3, as DNA: TGTGCCTGGAGCCCTCCAGGGGGCGGGAATCAGCCCCAGCATTTT. Protein: CAWSPPGGGNQPQHF.

A note on this clone: At one end, the junction sequence differs from germline, possibly due to a read error. The chain has TRBV3-1 (or the pseudogene TRBV3-2) and TRBJ2-2, with TRBD2 matching over 7 bases. The CDR3 spans 17 residues. Germline V gives CDR1 LGHDT, CDR2 YNNKEL (reference sequence). The CDR3: CASRQATLARRGGELFF. CDR3 nucleotide sequence: TGTGCCAGCAGACAAGCCACACTAGCGCGACGTGGCGGGGAGCTGTTTTTT.

The chain recombines TRBV7-2 with TRBJ2-5; D possibly corresponds to TRBD1 (6 bases). Deletions cut 5 bases from V and 5 bases from J, with 18 bases between. CDR1 SGHTA and CDR2 FQGNSA come from the germline V gene. The length of the CDR3 is 15 residues. This CDR3 is CASSVTGLEGETQYF. As DNA, the CDR3 is TGTGCCAGCAGCGTAACAGGGCTAGAGGGGGAGACCCAGTACTTC.